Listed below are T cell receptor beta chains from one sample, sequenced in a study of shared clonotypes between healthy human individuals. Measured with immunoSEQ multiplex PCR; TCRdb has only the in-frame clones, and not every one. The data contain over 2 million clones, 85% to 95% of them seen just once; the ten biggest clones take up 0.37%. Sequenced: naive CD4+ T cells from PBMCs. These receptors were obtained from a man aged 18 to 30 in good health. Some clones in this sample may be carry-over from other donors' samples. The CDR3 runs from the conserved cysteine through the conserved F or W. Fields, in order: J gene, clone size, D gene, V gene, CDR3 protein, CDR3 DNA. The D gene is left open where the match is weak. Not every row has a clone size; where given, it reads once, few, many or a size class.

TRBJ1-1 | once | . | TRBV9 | CASSALRDQNTEAFF | TGTGCCAGCAGCGCCCTCAGGGACCAGAACACTGAAGCTTTCTTT
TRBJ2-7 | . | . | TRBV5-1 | CASSLFSYEQYF | TGCGCCAGCAGCTTGTTCTCGTACGAGCAGTACTTC
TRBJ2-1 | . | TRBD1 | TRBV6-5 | CATGQGPYNEQFF | TGTGCCACCGGACAGGGCCCCTACAATGAGCAGTTCTTC
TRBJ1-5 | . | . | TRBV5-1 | CASSLVPGSNQPQHF | TGCGCCAGCAGCTTGGTTCCGGGATCCAATCAGCCCCAGCATTTT
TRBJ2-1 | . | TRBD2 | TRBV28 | CASSSSAGGPYNEQFF | TGTGCCAGCAGTAGCTCAGCGGGGGGTCCCTACAATGAGCAGTTCTTC
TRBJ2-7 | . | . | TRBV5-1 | CASSPGSAGIEQYF | TGCGCCAGCAGCCCCGGGAGCGCAGGTATTGAGCAGTACTTC
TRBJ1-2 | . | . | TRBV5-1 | CASSLGAGEAGYTF | TGCGCCAGCAGCTTGGGTGCAGGGGAGGCTGGCTACACCTTC
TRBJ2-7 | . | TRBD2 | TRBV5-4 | CASSLGREGYEQYF | TGTGCCAGCAGCTTAGGACGGGAGGGGTACGAGCAGTACTTC
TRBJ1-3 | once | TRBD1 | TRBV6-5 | CASRIQGSPGNTIYF | TGTGCCAGCAGAATACAGGGGTCCCCTGGAAACACCATATATTTT
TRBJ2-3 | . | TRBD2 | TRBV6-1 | CASSVGLAGSTDTQYF | TGTGCCAGCAGTGTGGGGCTAGCGGGTAGCACAGATACGCAGTATTTT
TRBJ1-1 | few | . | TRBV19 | CASAPLGGKPEAFF | TGTGCCAGTGCGCCGCTCGGAGGGAAGCCTGAAGCTTTCTTT
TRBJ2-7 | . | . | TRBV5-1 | CASSRSLAGPYEQYF | TGCGCCAGCAGCCGAAGTCTAGCTGGCCCCTACGAGCAGTACTTC
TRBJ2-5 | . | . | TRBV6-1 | CASSYGVQYF | TGTGCCAGCAGTTACGGTGTCCAGTACTTC
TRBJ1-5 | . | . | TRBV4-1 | CASSQVMLYNQPQHF | TGCGCCAGCAGCCAAGTCATGTTGTACAATCAGCCCCAGCATTTT
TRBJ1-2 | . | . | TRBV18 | CASSRQRENNYGYTF | TGTGCCAGCTCACGACAGCGGGAAAATAACTATGGCTACACCTTC
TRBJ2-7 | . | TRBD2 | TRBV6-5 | CASSRLAGGYEQYF | TGTGCCAGCAGTCGACTAGCGGGAGGGTACGAGCAGTACTTC
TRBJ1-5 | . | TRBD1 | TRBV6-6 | CASTSNTGGTQPQHF | TGTGCCAGCACCTCGAACACAGGGGGCACTCAGCCCCAGCATTTT
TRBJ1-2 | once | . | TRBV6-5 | CASSQDSAYYGYTF | TGTGCCAGCAGTCAGGACAGCGCTTACTATGGCTACACCTTC
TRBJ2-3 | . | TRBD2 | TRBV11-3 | CASSLRTSGRVADTQYF | TGTGCCAGCAGCTTAAGGACTAGCGGGAGAGTTGCAGATACGCAGTATTTT
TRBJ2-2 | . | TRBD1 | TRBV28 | CASSSHLDRGGTGELFF | TGTGCCAGCAGTTCCCACCTGGACAGGGGGGGAACCGGGGAGCTGTTTTTT
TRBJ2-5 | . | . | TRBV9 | CASSQGGAQGLETQYF | TGTGCCAGCAGCCAGGGGGGGGCCCAGGGTTTGGAGACCCAGTACTTC
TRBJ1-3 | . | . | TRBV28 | CASSPGRGNTIYF | TGTGCCAGCAGCCCTGGACGTGGAAACACCATATATTTT
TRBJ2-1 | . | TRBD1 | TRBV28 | CASRQTGDEQFF | TGTGCCAGCAGGCAAACAGGGGATGAGCAGTTCTTC
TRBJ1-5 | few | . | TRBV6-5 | CASSYSSPHGQPQHF | TGTGCCAGCAGTTACTCGAGTCCCCACGGCCAGCCCCAGCATTTT
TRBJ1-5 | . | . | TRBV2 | CASRLTGAYSNQPQHF | TGTGCCAGCAGGCTCACAGGAGCCTATAGCAATCAGCCCCAGCATTTT
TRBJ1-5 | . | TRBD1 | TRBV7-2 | CASSQDRGNQPQHF | TGTGCCAGCAGCCAGGACAGGGGAAATCAGCCCCAGCATTTT
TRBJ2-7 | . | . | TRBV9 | CASSVEGSASYYEQYF | TGTGCCAGCAGCGTAGAAGGTAGCGCCTCTTACTACGAGCAGTACTTC
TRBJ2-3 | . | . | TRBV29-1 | CSVLSGEGTTDTQYF | TGCAGCGTACTTAGCGGAGAGGGGACCACAGATACGCAGTATTTT
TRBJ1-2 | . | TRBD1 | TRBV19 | CASSIRVPTGDSYGYTF | TGTGCCAGTAGTATCCGGGTCCCGACAGGGGATTCCTATGGCTACACCTTC
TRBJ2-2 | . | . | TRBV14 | CASSQDLGRVNTGELFF | TGTGCCAGCAGCCAAGATTTGGGGCGGGTGAACACCGGGGAGCTGTTTTTT
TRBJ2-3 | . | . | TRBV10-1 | CAREDSRIITDTQYF | TGCGCCAGAGAGGACAGTCGAATCATCACAGATACGCAGTATTTT
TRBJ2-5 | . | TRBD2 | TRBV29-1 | CSALGSGTRREQYF | TGCAGCGCCCTCGGGTCAGGCACGCGGCGGGAGCAGTACTTC
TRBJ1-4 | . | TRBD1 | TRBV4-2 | CASSLPGTGTTNEKLFF | TGTGCCAGCAGCCTACCCGGGACAGGGACCACTAATGAAAAACTGTTTTTT
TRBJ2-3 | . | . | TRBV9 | CASSARRVYTDTQYF | TGTGCCAGCAGCGCACGGAGGGTCTACACAGATACGCAGTATTTT
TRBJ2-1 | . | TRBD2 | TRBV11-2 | CASSLDRTSGSYEQFF | TGTGCCAGCAGCTTAGACCGGACTAGCGGGAGCTATGAGCAGTTCTTC
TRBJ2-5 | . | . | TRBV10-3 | CAIRQVGETQYF | TGTGCCATCAGGCAGGTTGGAGAGACCCAGTACTTC
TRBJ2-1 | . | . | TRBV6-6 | CASSYSRGGSGREQFF | TGTGCCAGCAGTTACTCGAGGGGTGGGAGTGGGCGTGAGCAGTTCTTC
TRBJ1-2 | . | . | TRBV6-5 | CASSSLTGNYGYTF | TGTGCCAGCAGTTCTCTTACCGGGAACTATGGCTACACCTTC
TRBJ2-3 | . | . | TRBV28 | CASSSSERVTDTQYF | TGTGCCAGCAGTTCTAGCGAACGGGTCACAGATACGCAGTATTTT
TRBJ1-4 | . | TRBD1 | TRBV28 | CASRTRQGAAEKLFF | TGTGCCAGCAGAACTCGACAGGGGGCTGCTGAAAAACTGTTTTTT
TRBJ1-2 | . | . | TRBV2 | CASSIGVDYGYTF | TGTGCCAGCAGTATAGGGGTTGACTATGGCTACACCTTC
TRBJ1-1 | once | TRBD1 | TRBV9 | CASSPTGVVTEAFF | TGTGCCAGCTCCCCGACAGGGGTAGTCACTGAAGCTTTCTTT
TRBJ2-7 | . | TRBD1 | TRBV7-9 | CASSSKRTGVSEQYF | TGTGCCAGCAGCTCCAAAAGGACAGGGGTCTCCGAGCAGTACTTC
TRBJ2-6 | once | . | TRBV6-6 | CASSYSGSGANVLTF | TGTGCCAGCAGTTACTCCGGGTCTGGGGCCAACGTCCTGACTTTC
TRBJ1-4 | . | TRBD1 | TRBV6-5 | CASSPNRGSNEKLFF | TGTGCCAGCAGCCCAAACAGGGGCTCTAATGAAAAACTGTTTTTT
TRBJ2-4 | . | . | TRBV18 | CASSPPEQPGIQYF | TGTGCCAGCTCACCACCTGAACAGCCGGGCATTCAGTACTTC